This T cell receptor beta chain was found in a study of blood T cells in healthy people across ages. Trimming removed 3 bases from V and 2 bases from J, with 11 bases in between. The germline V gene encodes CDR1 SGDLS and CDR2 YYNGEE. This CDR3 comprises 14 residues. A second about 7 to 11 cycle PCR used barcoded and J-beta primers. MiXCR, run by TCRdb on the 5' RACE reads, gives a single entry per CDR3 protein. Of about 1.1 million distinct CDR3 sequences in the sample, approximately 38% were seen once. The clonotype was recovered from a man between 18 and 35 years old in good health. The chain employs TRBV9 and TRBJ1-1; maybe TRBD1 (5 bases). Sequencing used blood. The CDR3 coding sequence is TGTGCCAGCAGCGCACAGGTTCGCAACACTGAAGCTTTCTTT. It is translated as CASSAQVRNTEAFF.